This T cell receptor beta chain originates from a study of OX40 agonist ivuxolimab in advanced cancers. Describing the broader study: The costimulatory receptor OX40 (CD134) was targeted by ivuxolimab, a fully human IgG2 agonistic monoclonal antibody. Intravenous ivuxolimab was administered to patients every 2 weeks at six dose levels: 0.01, 0.1, 0.3, 1.5, 3 and 10 mg/kg. Among the approximately 50 dose-escalation patients, approximately 20 had hepatocellular carcinoma, 15 or so melanoma, 9 renal cell carcinoma and 9 head and neck cancer. A male proportion of around 83% and a mean age of about 60 years, ranging from 23 to 79, were recorded for the dose-escalation cohort. Patients were allowed to have had prior anti-PD-1, anti-PD-L1 or anti-CTLA-4 therapy, and approximately 41% of the dose-escalation patients had previously received checkpoint inhibitors. Partial responses occurred in three dose-escalation patients: two with cutaneous melanoma and one with hepatocellular carcinoma. The purpose of peripheral TCRbeta sequencing was to test whether ivuxolimab changed TCR sequence diversity and led to clonal T-cell expansion. The paper reports the monotherapy dose-escalation portion (N of about 47 patients) of the phase I ivuxolimab trial. Results and caveats for the whole study, not just this receptor: After ivuxolimab, expanded clones were on average more numerous among CD8+ T cells than among CD4+ T cells. At doses from 0.1 to 3.0 mg/kg, clonal expansion was seen in both CD4+ and CD8+ blood T cells between baseline and week 6. In partial responders in the 0.1-3.0 mg/kg groups, normalized peripheral clonal expansion was found to be among the lowest, especially among CD8+ T cells. Low levels of normalized T-cell clonal expansion were also seen in some patients who did not respond. Antigen specificity was not determined for the clonally expanded peripheral T cells.

This clone was found a few times. The antigen it recognizes is unknown. One base away there is no much larger clone; base qualities are not given. For sequencing of the TCRbeta CDR3 region, genomic DNA was extracted from the sorted cells. The immunoSEQ Assay was used to sequence the TCRbeta CDR3 regions. TCRdb stores this immuneACCESS table with in-frame sequences only. Part of the clones is absent; in the studies checked, under half of the shortfall reflects unresolved V genes, and no reason is known for the rest. The sample table contains approximately 65,000 clones; only one count was recorded for about 89% of them. The leading ten clones occupy under 4.5% of the sample. The trial excluded patients who had a history of autoimmune disease or were on systemic immunosuppression. Peripheral blood for TCR sequencing was collected from all dose cohorts at baseline, on cycle 4 day 1, and on cycle 7 day 1. The samples were taken from a phase I, first-in-human, multicenter, open-label dose-escalation trial of ivuxolimab. Adults with locally advanced or metastatic melanoma, renal cell, hepatocellular, or head and neck squamous cell carcinoma were enrolled in the trial. CD4+ and CD8+ T cells were sorted separately from peripheral blood before TCR sequencing.

Sample: CD4+ or CD8+ T cells sorted from blood, taken in a trial of the OX40 agonist ivuxolimab. This receptor was taken from an adult with an advanced solid tumor such as melanoma, head and neck, liver or kidney cancer.

The CDR3: CATTGGGSETQYF. The DNA reads as follows: TGTGCCACCACGGGTGGCGGGAGTGAGACCCAGTACTTC. Recombination linked TRBV6-5 to TRBJ2-5; a stretch of 7 junction bases matches TRBD2. V trim: 10 bases; J trim: 5 bases; unmatched bases: 10. Taken from cysteine to phenylalanine, the CDR3 has 13 residues. The sequence is cut down to CDR3 DNA, 39 bases in frame from base 1. Via the germline V gene, CDR1 is MNHEY and CDR2 SVGAGI.